These T cell receptor beta chains were read from a single sample in a study of radiotherapy plus CTLA-4 blockade in lung cancer. The table came from immunoSEQ multiplex PCR; TCRdb's copy has only in-frame clones and leaves some out. The data contain approximately 80,000 clones, roughly 69% of them seen just once; the ten biggest clones take up over 9%. The material was peripheral blood, obtained from a patient treated with radiotherapy plus ipilimumab. Receptor source: a human donor with non-small cell lung cancer whose response to radiotherapy plus ipilimumab could not be evaluated. Each CDR3 is given with its conserved first and last residue. A D gene is named only where the DNA matches it firmly. Size is stated for part of the rows, as once, few or many counts, or as a class when the clone is expanded.

TRBJ2-1 | - | - | TRBV25-1 | CASSYRDIGMGEQFF | TGTGCCAGCAGTTACCGGGACATTGGGATGGGTGAGCAGTTCTTC
TRBJ2-5 | - | - | TRBV6-5 | CASKYLGGVEETQYF | TGTGCCAGCAAATATCTAGGGGGGGTGGAAGAGACCCAGTACTTC
TRBJ2-7 | - | - | TRBV4-1 | CASSQEAGTFAYEQYF | TGCGCCAGCAGCCAAGAGGCCGGGACATTTGCCTACGAGCAGTACTTC
TRBJ1-5 | - | - | TRBV21-1 | CASSNRDRNQPQHF | TGTGCCAGCAGCAACCGGGACAGGAATCAGCCCCAGCATTTT
TRBJ1-2 | - | - | TRBV9 | CASSVDGGDYYGYTF | TGTGCCAGCAGCGTAGATGGGGGGGACTACTATGGCTACACCTTC
TRBJ2-3 | - | TRBD2 | TRBV7-6 | CASSFGIAGGSTDTQYF | TGTGCCAGCAGCTTCGGGATAGCGGGGGGATCCACAGATACGCAGTATTTT
TRBJ2-5 | - | - | TRBV12-5 | CASGLRETQYF | TGTGCTAGTGGTCTGCGAGAGACCCAGTACTTC
TRBJ2-7 | - | - | TRBV5-3 | CARSSHYSGEYEQYF | TGTGCCAGAAGCTCCCACTATTCGGGGGAGTACGAGCAGTACTTC
TRBJ2-1 | - | TRBD2 | TRBV10-2 | CASSGTSGIYNEQFF | TGCGCCAGCAGTGGGACTAGCGGGATTTACAATGAGCAGTTCTTC
TRBJ1-6 | few | TRBD1 | TRBV6-6 | CASSLVRGPDSPLHF | TGTGCCAGCAGTTTAGTCAGGGGGCCAGATTCACCCCTCCACTTT
TRBJ2-5 | - | - | TRBV11-3 | CASSLVYGQETQYF | TGTGCCAGCAGCTTAGTTTACGGCCAAGAGACCCAGTACTTC
TRBJ1-2 | few | - | TRBV21-1 | CASSSEVRGGYTF | TGTGCCAGCAGTTCGGAGGTCCGAGGAGGCTACACCTTC
TRBJ2-1 | - | TRBD2 | TRBV5-1 | CASSLSSGGVGEQFF | TGCGCCAGCAGCTTGAGTAGCGGGGGGGTAGGTGAGCAGTTCTTC
TRBJ2-1 | - | TRBD1 | TRBV9 | CASSVGQGARSEQFF | TGTGCCAGCAGCGTAGGGCAGGGGGCGCGAAGTGAGCAGTTCTTC
TRBJ1-2 | - | TRBD1 | TRBV28 | CASSWDRANGYTF | TGTGCCAGCAGTTGGGACAGGGCAAATGGCTACACCTTC
TRBJ2-7 | - | - | TRBV12-2 | CASRSPNSYYRDRVYEQYF | TGTGCAAGTCGCTCTCCAAACTCTTATTACCGGGACAGGGTCTACGAGCAGTACTTC
TRBJ2-3 | - | TRBD1 | TRBV5-4 | CASSLAGQGVGTDTQYF | TGTGCCAGCAGCTTAGCGGGACAGGGAGTTGGCACAGATACGCAGTATTTT
TRBJ2-3 | - | TRBD2 | TRBV9 | CASRELAHSTDTQYF | TGTGCCAGCAGGGAACTAGCGCATAGCACAGATACGCAGTATTTT
TRBJ2-5 | - | TRBD1 | TRBV18 | CASSPSGTGGAETQYF | TGTGCCAGCTCACCCTCCGGGACAGGGGGCGCGGAGACCCAGTACTTC
TRBJ1-4 | - | TRBD1 | TRBV7-9 | CASSPDLGGSEKLFF | TGTGCCAGCAGCCCTGATTTAGGGGGCTCAGAAAAACTGTTTTTT
TRBJ2-3 | few | TRBD2 | TRBV19 | CASATSGGGTDTQYF | TGTGCCAGCGCGACGAGCGGGGGGGGCACAGATACGCAGTATTTT
TRBJ2-2 | - | - | TRBV27 | CASSLFTGAGELFF | TGTGCCAGCAGTTTATTTACGGGGGCCGGGGAGCTGTTTTTT
TRBJ1-5 | - | TRBD1 | TRBV9 | CASSADQGAGQPQHF | TGTGCCAGCAGCGCAGATCAGGGGGCCGGTCAGCCCCAGCATTTT